This paragraph reports one TCR beta chain. TCRdb redid the calling of the PCR reads with MiXCR, one entry per CDR3 protein. In the table there are over 7,000 distinct CDR3 sequences, 45% to 70% of which are singletons. The data derive from a study of CD4 and CD8 cells across lung adenocarcinoma regions. There are 14 residues in the CDR3. Germline V lookup: CDR1 MNHNS, CDR2 SASEGT. The receptor was isolated from a female donor with lung adenocarcinoma. The CD4 and CD8 labels of this study may be unreliable. This chain links TRBV6-1 with TRBJ2-1; D remains unclear. The J call may be incorrect, as the DNA end agrees better with TRBJ2-7. Specimen: CD4+ T cells from the center of a lung tumor. The CDR3 is CASSVGPEGDEQYF. DNA for the CDR3: TGTGCCAGCAGTGTGGGCCCTGAAGGTGACGAGCAGTACTTC.